This TCR beta chain was sequenced in a study of T-cell reconstitution after alpha-beta-depleted transplantation in children. Study conclusions and caveats: T-cell counts and diversity at one year post-transplant came mainly from newly produced T cells.

With regard to this clonotype: Its antigen is unidentified.

This CDR3 is built from 12 residues. The V end lost 6 bases, the J end lost 11 bases, and 16 bases lay between the germline ends. Researchers prepared the TCRbeta library using unique molecular identifiers, the study reports. TCRdb re-called the PCR reads with MiXCR, one entry per CDR3 protein. Of about 580,000 distinct CDR3 sequences listed, around 23% are singletons. This clonotype originated in a boy in the first two years of life who had a stem cell transplant for acute myeloid leukemia, so the T cells may come from the graft donor. Sequences were derived from PBMCs, mostly from graft donor cells, sampled 360 days after TCRalphabeta/CD19-depleted stem cell transplant. The chain recombines TRBV12-3 or TRBV12-4 with TRBJ1-1, with no clear D. In nucleotides, the CDR3 is TGTGCCAGCAGAGCCGGGAGAGTGAAGGCTTTCTTT. This sequence encodes CASRAGRVKAFF.